These 17 T cell receptor beta chains were sequenced from one sample in a study of OX40 agonist ivuxolimab in advanced cancers. The protocol was immunoSEQ multiplex PCR, while the TCRdb copy is restricted to in-frame clones and leaves out a portion. The sample contains under 20,000 clones, approximately 85% of which appear only once. Sequences were derived from CD4+ or CD8+ T cells sorted from blood, sampled in a trial of the OX40 agonist ivuxolimab. Source of these receptors: an adult with an advanced solid tumor such as melanoma, head and neck, liver or kidney cancer.

Notes on this clone: This sample also contains other DNA sequences that code for the same CDR3. The V call is TRBV5-6, the J call TRBJ1-3; D remains ambiguous. Trimming took 0 bases from V and 0 from J, leaving 7 bases between them. CDR3 length: 15 residues. CDR1 and CDR2 from the germline V gene are SGHDT and YYEEEE. The CDR3, as DNA: TGTGCCAGCAGCTTGGCTGGGGTCTCTGGAAACACCATATATTTT. As protein: CASSLAGVSGNTIYF.

This chain links TRBV27 with TRBJ2-7; unclear D gene. The germline V and J ends were trimmed by 6 bases and 3 bases, with 9 bases remaining between them. The CDR3 spans 12 residues. In germline, CDR1 is MNHEY, CDR2 SMNVEV (reference sequence). The DNA for the CDR3 is TGTGCCAGCAGGCCGGATGGCTACGAGCAGTACTTC. This codes for CASRPDGYEQYF.

V usage is TRBV6-5 and J usage is TRBJ1-5, with 8 nucleotides matching TRBD1. The length of the CDR3 is 14 residues. The V gene's germline CDR1 is MNHEY and CDR2 SVGAGI. V lost 4 bases, J lost 7 bases, and 6 bases stayed unmatched. CDR3 in amino acids: CASSLAGGSQPQHF. The CDR3 region has the DNA TGTGCCAGCAGTTTGGCAGGGGGCAGCCAGCCCCAGCATTTT.

There are a few counts of this clone. The V and J genes are TRBV18 and TRBJ2-2; no clear D gene. Germline CDR1 KGHSH, CDR2 LQKENI. The length of the CDR3 is 15 residues. Between the trimmed V and J ends, which lost 3 bases and 4 bases, there was a span of 12 bases. The CDR3 DNA sequence: TGTGCCAGCTCACCGGCGGACGATGGCACCGGGGAGCTGTTTTTT. This translates into CASSPADDGTGELFF.

In this sample, this clone turned up a few times. The chain employs TRBV6-1 and TRBJ1-1; D might be TRBD1 (6 bases). This CDR3 is built from 15 residues. CDR1 and CDR2 (germline): MNHNS, SASEGT. The V gene lost 3 bases and the J gene lost 1 base, with 12 bases spanning the gap. CDR3 region: CASSEQGMWNTEAFF. The CDR3 DNA follows: TGTGCCAGCAGTGAGCAGGGGATGTGGAACACTGAAGCTTTCTTT.

To note about this clone: At one boundary the junction diverges from the germline segment, which might be a read error. This CDR3 is CASSEEGGYDEQFF. The CDR3 DNA reads TGCGCCAGCAGTGAAGAGGGGGGCTACGATGAGCAGTTCTTC. The chain has TRBV10-1 and TRBJ2-1; D is perhaps TRBD1 or TRBD2 (6 bases each). This CDR3 has 14 amino acids. Germline V lookup: CDR1 WNHNN, CDR2 SYGVQD (reference sequence).

The V call is TRBV5-5, the J call TRBJ1-1, with D possibly TRBD1 on 6 matching bases. Germline V gene sequence: CDR1 SGHKS, CDR2 YYEKEE (reference sequence). The CDR3 covers 14 residues. V was shortened by 1 base and J by 5 bases, with 12 bases between the two germline ends. For the CDR3, the DNA is TGTGCCAGCAGCTTGTTCACAGGGAGTACTGAAGCTTTCTTT. Translated, it gives CASSLFTGSTEAFF.

The V call is TRBV10-1, the J call TRBJ2-3, with D perhaps TRBD1 or TRBD2 (5 bases each). The CDR3 length is 15 residues. The V end lost 1 base, the J end lost 2 bases, and 10 bases lay between the germline ends. Germline loops: CDR1 WNHNN, CDR2 SYGVQD (reference sequence). The CDR3 DNA reads as TGCGCCAGCAGTGAGTGGGGGAAAAACACAGATACGCAGTATTTT. It yields the protein CASSEWGKNTDTQYF.

This clone is a singleton in its sample. One end of the junction is discordant with germline, which a read error may explain. V and J are TRBV5-5 and TRBJ2-3, with 9 bases fitting TRBD2. The length of the CDR3 is 16 residues. Germline V CDR1 and CDR2: SGHKS, YYEKEE (reference sequence). CDR3 DNA sequence: TGCGCCAGCAGCCCCTCCTCTAGCGGGACCGTAGATACGCAGTATTTT. This sequence encodes CASSPSSSGTVDTQYF.

J is TRBJ1-4 and V is TRBV5-4, with D unclear. Between the trimmed V and J ends, which lost 6 bases and 0 bases, there was a span of 12 bases. The CDR3 is made up of 15 amino acids. Germline V gene sequence: CDR1 SGHNT, CDR2 YYREEE (reference sequence). The chain's CDR3 is CASTMRSATNEKLFF. CDR3 nucleotides: TGTGCCAGCACAATGAGGAGTGCAACTAATGAAAAACTGTTTTTT.

The rearrangement joins TRBV28 to TRBJ2-1, with 13 bases aligning to TRBD2. The CDR3 has 16 amino acids. The ends lost 5 bases at V and 5 bases at J; junction bases unmatched: 6. Germline V gene data show CDR1 as MDHEN and CDR2 as SYDVKM. The CDR3 sequence is CASSTLAGGPHNEQFF. The CDR3 DNA is TGTGCCAGCAGTACACTAGCGGGAGGGCCCCACAATGAGCAGTTCTTC.

The chain links TRBV27 to TRBJ2-7, with D tentatively TRBD1 (6 bases). Germline loops: CDR1 MNHEY, CDR2 SMNVEV (reference sequence). Trimming left V 6 bases short and J 3 bases short, with 15 bases between. The CDR3 runs to 14 residues. The CDR3 nucleotides are TGTGCCAGCAGCCCTCCAGGGGCCGGCTACGAGCAGTACTTC. Translating gives CASSPPGAGYEQYF.

This clone turned up a few times. Here the CDR3 DNA reads TGTGCCAGCAGTTACGTTCTGGTCGGGAGGGAAAATGAGCAGTTCTTC. This sequence encodes CASSYVLVGRENEQFF. The rearrangement links TRBV6-6 to TRBJ2-1; TRBD2 agrees at 8 bases. The V gene end was trimmed by 2 bases and the J gene end by 7 bases; junction bases not matched to a gene: 10. The germline gives CDR1 MNHNY, CDR2 SVGAGI (reference sequence). This CDR3 is 16 amino acids long.

V usage is TRBV11-2 and J usage is TRBJ2-5; tentative D call: TRBD2 (5 bases). Germline lookup yields CDR1 SGHAT and CDR2 FQNNGV. This CDR3 comprises 17 residues. V was trimmed by 1 base and J by 2 bases, leaving 17 bases between them. DNA for the CDR3: TGTGCCAGCAGCTTAGGGGCGGGCGGGCCCCCTCAAGAGACCCAGTACTTC. Residues: CASSLGAGGPPQETQYF.

The chain combines TRBV27 with TRBJ2-3; D is ambiguous. The CDR3 extends over 13 amino acids. Germline CDR1 and CDR2: MNHEY and SMNVEV (reference sequence). Deletions cut 10 bases from V and 1 base from J, with 12 bases between. The CDR3 DNA follows: TGTGCCACCTCGGCAGTCCGCACAGATACGCAGTATTTT. This translates into CATSAVRTDTQYF.

The J gene is TRBJ2-5, the V gene TRBV2; 10 bases map to TRBD1. The germline V gene has CDR1 SNHLY and CDR2 FYNNEI. V gave up 9 bases and J gave up 5 bases; unmatched junction bases: 12. The length of the CDR3 is 15 residues. CDR3 in amino acids: CASPGQGRPPETQYF. In nucleotides, the CDR3 is TGTGCCAGTCCGGGACAGGGGCGCCCTCCCGAGACCCAGTACTTC.

This rearrangement joins TRBV11-2 to TRBJ2-7; 8 bases map to TRBD1. Germline CDR1 and CDR2: SGHAT and FQNNGV. The CDR3 extends over 13 amino acids. Unmatched junction bases numbered 0, after V lost 0 bases and J lost 5 bases. The CDR3 reads CASSLEQGDEQYF. The CDR3 DNA reads as TGTGCCAGCAGCTTAGAACAGGGGGACGAGCAGTACTTC.